The next 9 T cell receptor beta chains were all read from a single sample in a study of regulatory T cells in long-lasting Graves disease. Library construction for TCR beta used iRepertoire HTBI primers and Arm-PCR of CDR3 regions. TCRdb recomputed calls from the multiplex PCR reads with MiXCR, one row per CDR3 protein. The table records approximately 300,000 distinct CDR3 sequences, about a sixth of them present only once. Time point of the sample: newly diagnosed GD, antithyroid drugs for less than 3 months. The authors made the TCR library using RNA they extracted from PBMCs. The sequencing used peripheral blood mononuclear cells (PBMCs), collected at new diagnosis, from a patient treated with antithyroid drugs. These receptors all come from a female donor with Graves disease.

This clonotype was picked up many times. The rearrangement links TRBV28 to TRBJ2-5, with D maybe TRBD1 (6 bases). Germline V gives CDR1 MDHEN, CDR2 SYDVKM. This CDR3 is 17 amino acids long. The ends were cut back, 6 bases at V and 5 bases at J, with 25 bases in the middle. This CDR3 is CASRTRLIRYQGETQYF. CDR3 DNA: TGTGCCAGCAGAACCAGACTAATTAGATACCAGGGGGAGACCCAGTACTTC.

The rearrangement links TRBV6-4 to TRBJ2-3; 8 bases are a match to TRBD2. Germline V gene data show CDR1 as MRHNA and CDR2 as SNTAGT. The CDR3 totals 15 residues. After removal of 0 bases from V and 2 bases from J, the junction contained 1 base not matched to a gene. DNA of the CDR3: TGTGCCAGCAGTGACTCAGCGGGAGCCACAGATACGCAGTATTTT. Translating gives CASSDSAGATDTQYF.

The chain recombines TRBV27 with TRBJ2-7, with D tentatively TRBD1 (7 bases). Per the germline V gene, CDR1 is MNHEY and CDR2 is SMNVEV (reference sequence). The CDR3 is made up of 12 amino acids. V shed 8 bases and J shed 2 bases, with 10 bases lying between them. CDR3 bases: TGTGCCAGCCAGGGGGGAACCTACGAGCAGTACTTC. This codes for CASQGGTYEQYF.

A word on this clonotype: The junction shows a germline mismatch at one end, possibly a read error. The V call is TRBV11-1, the J call TRBJ2-3, with D possibly being TRBD1 or TRBD2 (7 bases each). Germline V lookup: CDR1 SGHAT, CDR2 FQDESV (reference sequence). The CDR3 is made up of 14 amino acids. CDR3 bases: TGTGCCAGCAGCGTGACCGGGGGGACAGATGCGCAGTATTTT. It is translated as CASSVTGGTDAQYF. Combining the CDR3 with reference TRBV11-1 and TRBJ2-3 gives the whole variable domain EAEVAQSPRYKITEKSQAVAFWCDPISGHATLYWYRQILGQGPELLVQFQDESVVDDSQLPKDRFSAERLKGVDSTLKIQPAELGDSAMYLCASSVTGGTDAQYFGPGTRLTVL.

This clonotype was observed many times. This chain connects TRBV12-3 or TRBV12-4 to TRBJ2-4; either TRBD1 or TRBD2 may supply D (5 bases each). V lost 3 bases, J lost 8 bases, and 14 bases lay in between. The CDR3 runs 14 residues. The CDR3 DNA reads as TGTGCCAGCAGTTTTTCGGCAGGGCGGGACATTCAGTACTTC. It translates to CASSFSAGRDIQYF.

This chain connects TRBV12-3 or TRBV12-4 to TRBJ2-1; 13 bases match TRBD2. This CDR3 is 15 amino acids long. The trim removed 10 bases at V and 7 bases at J, leaving 10 bases unmatched. The CDR3 reads CATSGKGLAGNEQFF. CDR3 coding DNA: TGTGCCACTAGCGGAAAGGGACTAGCGGGGAATGAGCAGTTCTTC.

The genes are TRBV3-1 and TRBJ2-1; a weak D match, TRBD1 (5 bases). The CDR3 consists of 18 residues. V dropped 1 base and J dropped 0 bases, with 16 bases sitting between them. The V gene's germline CDR1 is LGHDT and CDR2 YNNKEL (reference sequence). The CDR3 spells CASSQGALGRGSYNEQFF. CDR3 nucleotide sequence: TGTGCCAGCAGCCAAGGCGCCCTGGGGCGCGGCTCCTACAATGAGCAGTTCTTC.

This chain connects TRBV20-1 to TRBJ2-7; 8 bases fit TRBD2. Losses at the gene ends were 5 bases for V and 7 bases for J; bases not matched to a gene: 13. This CDR3 region has 14 residues. Germline assignment: CDR1 DFQATT and CDR2 SNEGSKA (reference sequence). The CDR3 reads CSAGSGSSYNEQYF. The CDR3 nucleotides read TGCAGTGCTGGGAGCGGGAGCTCCTACAATGAGCAGTACTTC.

The genes are TRBV5-1 and TRBJ2-3; 9 bases line up with TRBD2. CDR3 length equals 16 residues. Germline V gives CDR1 SGHRS, CDR2 YFSETQ. V shed 0 bases and J 3 bases; nucleotides not matched to a gene: 5. The CDR3 DNA reads as TGCGCCAGCAGCTTGGAACTAGCGGGCAATACAGATACGCAGTATTTT. Its translation: CASSLELAGNTDTQYF.